These 22 T cell receptor beta chains were sequenced from one sample in a study of T cells in Graves' hyperthyroidism and ophthalmopathy. The CDR3 regions of TCR beta were amplified from RNA transcripts. The study used the HTBI primer set for a first-round RT-PCR of the TCR CDR3. MiXCR, applied by TCRdb to the multiplex PCR reads, yields one record per CDR3 protein. The profile shows some 140,000 distinct CDR3 sequences, around 20% of them singletons. What was sequenced was blood. Receptor source: a woman between 50 and 59 years old with Graves' hyperthyroidism that later progressed to Graves' ophthalmopathy.

This clonotype was seen ten or more times. The chain combines TRBV7-9 with TRBJ2-7, with TRBD2 identical over 7 bases. The CDR3 is made up of 15 amino acids. Germline-derived CDR1 and CDR2 are SEHNR and FQNEAQ (reference sequence). Trimming took 4 bases from V and 2 from J; bases not matched to a gene: 8. CDR3 sequence reads: CASSSLSAGPYEQYF. CDR3 nucleotides: TGTGCCAGCAGCTCCCTTTCAGCGGGACCCTACGAGCAGTACTTC.

The chain carries TRBV6-1 and TRBJ1-1; D might be TRBD1 (6 bases). The germline CDR1 and CDR2 sequences are MNHNS and SASEGT. This CDR3 spans 11 amino acids. V shed 6 bases and J shed 10 bases, with 12 bases lying between them. CDR3 nucleotides: TGTGCCAGCAGAGGGGGGGGCGTAGCTTTCTTT. Translating it yields CASRGGGVAFF.

This clonotype was detected ten times or more. The rearrangement joins TRBV20-1 to TRBJ1-6; TRBD1 matches at 8 bases. Germline V gives CDR1 DFQATT, CDR2 SNEGSKA (reference sequence). The junction had 8 bases not matched to a gene; V was cut back by 6 bases and J by 7 bases. This CDR3 spans 14 amino acids. This CDR3 is CSAHSPGGNSPLHF. The CDR3 bases are TGCAGTGCACATTCTCCAGGGGGCAATTCACCCCTCCACTTT.

V and J are TRBV20-1 and TRBJ2-7, with D possibly called TRBD1 or TRBD2 (7 bases each). The CDR3 is made up of 18 amino acids. Germline lookup yields CDR1 DFQATT and CDR2 SNEGSKA (reference sequence). The germline V and J ends were trimmed by 1 base and 0 bases, with 22 bases remaining between them. The chain's CDR3 is CSARGRGRGPGSSYEQYF. DNA for the CDR3: TGCAGTGCTAGAGGAAGGGGGAGGGGGCCCGGGAGCTCCTACGAGCAGTACTTC.

Only a few counts were recorded for this clonotype. V is TRBV5-4 and J is TRBJ2-1; TRBD2 agrees at 9 bases. The V gene end was trimmed by 2 bases and the J gene end by 1 base; junction bases not matched to a gene: 4. Germline CDR1 SGHNT, CDR2 YYREEE (reference sequence). The CDR3 sequence is 16 residues long. DNA for the CDR3: TGTGCCAGCAGCTTAGGCGGGAGGGGGTCCTACAATGAGCAGTTCTTC. Protein: CASSLGGRGSYNEQFF.

In this sample, this clonotype turned up a few times. The CDR3 does not end in the conserved phenylalanine or tryptophan, so this is likely a read error. The chain couples TRBV20-1 to TRBJ2-1; 12 bases align to TRBD2. The CDR3 is 16 amino acids. CDR1 and CDR2 (germline): DFQATT, SNEGSKA (reference sequence). V trimming: 5 bases; J trimming: 0 bases; junction bases outside the gene matches: 5. CDR3 sequence reads: CSAPSGRASSYNEQFL. CDR3 DNA sequence: TGCAGTGCTCCTAGCGGGAGGGCCAGCTCCTACAATGAGCAGTTCCTC.

This clonotype was seen many times. The genes are TRBV28 and TRBJ1-2, with D hard to call. Germline V gene data show CDR1 as MDHEN and CDR2 as SYDVKM. The CDR3 sequence is 14 residues long. Trimming removed 8 bases at V and 8 bases at J, with 21 bases between. The CDR3 sequence: CASGVSGYGGGYTF. As DNA, the CDR3 is TGTGCCAGCGGAGTTTCGGGGTACGGAGGCGGCTACACCTTC.

This clonotype was counted ten times or more. V is TRBV29-1 and J is TRBJ1-1; 7 positions agree with TRBD1. Germline CDR1 is SQVTM and CDR2 is ANQGSEA. The CDR3 runs to 15 residues. V lost 5 bases, J lost 5 bases, and 14 bases stayed unmatched. The CDR3 spells CSVPLGGQMGTEAFF. CDR3 coding DNA: TGCAGCGTTCCATTGGGGGGACAGATGGGGACTGAAGCTTTCTTT.

This clonotype was seen many times. CDR3 coding DNA: TGTGCCAGCAGCCCCACAGGGACGAACACTGAAGCTTTCTTT. Translated: CASSPTGTNTEAFF. The genes are TRBV7-9 and TRBJ1-1; a possible D gene is TRBD1 (6 bases). V was shortened by 5 bases and J by 1 base, with 11 bases between the two germline ends. The CDR3 is made up of 14 amino acids. Germline-derived CDR1 and CDR2 are SEHNR and FQNEAQ (reference sequence).

This clonotype was picked up many times. The V call is TRBV18, the J call TRBJ2-3, with 7 bases that match TRBD2. CDR3 size: 17 residues. V was clipped by 5 bases and J by 4 bases; unmatched bases: 15. Per the germline V gene, CDR1 is KGHSH and CDR2 is LQKENI. The chain's CDR3 is CASSTAVGGDEADTQYF. The CDR3 DNA reads as TGTGCCAGCTCAACCGCCGTGGGGGGGGACGAGGCAGATACGCAGTATTTT.

This clonotype was found many times. The J gene is TRBJ1-1, the V gene TRBV20-1; D call uncertain. V was trimmed by 7 bases and J by 7 bases, leaving 13 bases between them. Per germline, CDR1 DFQATT and CDR2 SNEGSKA (reference sequence). The CDR3 runs 11 residues. The CDR3 DNA reads TGCAGTGACAAGCTGGGTTATGAAGCTTTCTTT. It yields the protein CSDKLGYEAFF.

V gene TRBV7-9 combines with J gene TRBJ2-1, with D possibly being TRBD2 (5 bases). V dropped 5 bases and J dropped 4 bases, with 12 bases sitting between them. The CDR3 extends over 14 amino acids. The germline V gene encodes CDR1 SEHNR and CDR2 FQNEAQ (reference sequence). Written as DNA, the CDR3 is TGTGCCAGCAGCGCTAGCTTACAATACAATGAGCAGTTCTTC. Residues: CASSASLQYNEQFF.

This clonotype was detected many times. This chain uses TRBV7-9 with TRBJ2-2; D is unclear. V was cut by 2 bases and J by 0 bases, with 1 base left in between. Germline V gene sequence: CDR1 SEHNR, CDR2 FQNEAQ (reference sequence). CDR3 length equals 13 residues. The CDR3 spells CASSLTNTGELFF. The CDR3 nucleotides are TGTGCCAGCAGCTTAACGAACACCGGGGAGCTGTTTTTT.

This clonotype was picked up a small number of times. The chain is built from TRBV7-9 and TRBJ2-3; 8 bases fit TRBD2. Germline V lookup: CDR1 SEHNR, CDR2 FQNEAQ (reference sequence). V dropped 4 bases and J dropped 0; count of bases not matched to a gene: 6. This CDR3 is 16 amino acids long. CDR3 loop: CASSSTSEASTDTQYF. The CDR3 DNA reads as TGTGCCAGCAGCTCGACTAGCGAGGCTAGCACAGATACGCAGTATTTT.

This clonotype was seen repeatedly, ten times or more. V gene TRBV7-9 combines with J gene TRBJ1-1, with 7 bases identical to TRBD1. V gave up 2 bases and J gave up 1 base; unmatched junction bases: 4. Germline V gene lookup returns CDR1 SEHNR and CDR2 FQNEAQ (reference sequence). The CDR3 is 15 amino acids. CDR3 nucleotides: TGTGCCAGCAGCTTATCCGGGACAGAGAACACTGAAGCTTTCTTT. This translates into CASSLSGTENTEAFF.

This clonotype was seen repeatedly, ten times or more. The chain uses TRBV28 and TRBJ2-5, with 8 bases that match TRBD1. V was clipped by 10 bases and J by 3 bases; unmatched bases: 4. The CDR3 extends over 12 amino acids. The germline V gene encodes CDR1 MDHEN and CDR2 SYDVKM. CDR3 loop: CAIGQGKETQYF. The DNA of the CDR3 is TGTGCCATCGGACAGGGAAAAGAGACCCAGTACTTC.

The chain couples TRBV29-1 to TRBJ1-3; perhaps TRBD1 as D (5 bases). V shed 7 bases and J shed 0 bases, with 13 bases lying between them. CDR3 length equals 14 residues. Germline CDR1 SQVTM, CDR2 ANQGSEA. CDR3 nucleotides: TGCAGCGCGTGGGGGGAAGGCTCTGGAAACACCATATATTTT. Amino acids: CSAWGEGSGNTIYF. Filled out from reference TRBV29-1 and TRBJ1-3, the complete variable domain reads SAVISQKPSRDICQRGTSLTIQCQVDSQVTMMFWYRQQPGQSLTLIATANQGSEATYESGFVIDKFPISRPNLTFSTLTVSNMSPEDSSIYLCSAWGEGSGNTIYFGEGSWLTVV.

A few counts support this clonotype. The chain couples TRBV28 to TRBJ1-5, with D possibly matching TRBD1 (5 bases). CDR1 is MDHEN, CDR2 SYDVKM, per germline. CDR3 length equals 14 residues. Deletions cut 5 bases from V and 3 bases from J, with 11 bases between. The DNA for the CDR3 is TGTGCCAGCAGTCCGCGACAGCCCAATCAGCCCCAGCATTTT. This translates into CASSPRQPNQPQHF.

This clonotype was seen only a few times. The J gene is TRBJ2-1, the V gene TRBV29-1, with 10 positions matching TRBD2. The V segment lost 0 bases and the J segment 10 bases; nucleotides outside the gene matches: 6. This CDR3 comprises 14 residues. Germline V gives CDR1 SQVTM, CDR2 ANQGSEA. Here the CDR3 reads CSVEDLAGVREQFF. DNA for the CDR3: TGCAGCGTTGAAGATCTAGCGGGAGTCCGGGAGCAGTTCTTC.

As for this clonotype: This could be a read error, since a much larger clone is one nucleotide away. CDR3 DNA: TGTGCCAGCAGCTCCAGTGGGGGGTTAGGCAATGAGCAGTTCTTC. Amino acids: CASSSSGGLGNEQFF. The gene calls are TRBV7-2 and TRBJ2-1; a weak D match, TRBD2 (6 bases). This CDR3 is 15 amino acids long. CDR1 SGHTA and CDR2 FQGNSA come from the germline V gene. The ends were cut back, 4 bases at V and 6 bases at J, with 16 bases in the middle.

This clonotype was picked up many times. V gene TRBV12-5 combines with J gene TRBJ1-2; TRBD1 agrees at 12 bases. Germline CDR1 reads LGHNT; CDR2 reads FRNRAP. The CDR3 covers 18 residues. V lost 4 bases and J lost 4; bases outside the gene matches: 13. CDR3 loop: CASGSTDTGQGAGYGYTF. The CDR3 coding sequence is TGTGCTAGTGGTTCGACCGATACGGGACAGGGGGCTGGCTATGGCTACACCTTC.

This sequence joins TRBV15 and TRBJ2-5, with D unclear. CDR1 LNHNV and CDR2 YYDKDF come from the germline V gene (reference sequence). V dropped 2 bases and J dropped 6 bases, with 13 bases sitting between them. This CDR3 region has 14 residues. The CDR3: CATSRQESVQTQYF. The CDR3 DNA is TGTGCCACCAGCAGACAAGAGAGTGTACAGACCCAGTACTTC. The full variable domain, in which reference TRBV15 and TRBJ2-5 provide the parts outside the CDR3, is DAMVIQNPRYQVTQFGKPVTLSCSQTLNHNVMYWYQQKSSQAPKLLFHYYDKDFNNEADTPDNFQSRRPNTSFCFLDIRSPGLGDTAMYLCATSRQESVQTQYFGPGTRLLVL.